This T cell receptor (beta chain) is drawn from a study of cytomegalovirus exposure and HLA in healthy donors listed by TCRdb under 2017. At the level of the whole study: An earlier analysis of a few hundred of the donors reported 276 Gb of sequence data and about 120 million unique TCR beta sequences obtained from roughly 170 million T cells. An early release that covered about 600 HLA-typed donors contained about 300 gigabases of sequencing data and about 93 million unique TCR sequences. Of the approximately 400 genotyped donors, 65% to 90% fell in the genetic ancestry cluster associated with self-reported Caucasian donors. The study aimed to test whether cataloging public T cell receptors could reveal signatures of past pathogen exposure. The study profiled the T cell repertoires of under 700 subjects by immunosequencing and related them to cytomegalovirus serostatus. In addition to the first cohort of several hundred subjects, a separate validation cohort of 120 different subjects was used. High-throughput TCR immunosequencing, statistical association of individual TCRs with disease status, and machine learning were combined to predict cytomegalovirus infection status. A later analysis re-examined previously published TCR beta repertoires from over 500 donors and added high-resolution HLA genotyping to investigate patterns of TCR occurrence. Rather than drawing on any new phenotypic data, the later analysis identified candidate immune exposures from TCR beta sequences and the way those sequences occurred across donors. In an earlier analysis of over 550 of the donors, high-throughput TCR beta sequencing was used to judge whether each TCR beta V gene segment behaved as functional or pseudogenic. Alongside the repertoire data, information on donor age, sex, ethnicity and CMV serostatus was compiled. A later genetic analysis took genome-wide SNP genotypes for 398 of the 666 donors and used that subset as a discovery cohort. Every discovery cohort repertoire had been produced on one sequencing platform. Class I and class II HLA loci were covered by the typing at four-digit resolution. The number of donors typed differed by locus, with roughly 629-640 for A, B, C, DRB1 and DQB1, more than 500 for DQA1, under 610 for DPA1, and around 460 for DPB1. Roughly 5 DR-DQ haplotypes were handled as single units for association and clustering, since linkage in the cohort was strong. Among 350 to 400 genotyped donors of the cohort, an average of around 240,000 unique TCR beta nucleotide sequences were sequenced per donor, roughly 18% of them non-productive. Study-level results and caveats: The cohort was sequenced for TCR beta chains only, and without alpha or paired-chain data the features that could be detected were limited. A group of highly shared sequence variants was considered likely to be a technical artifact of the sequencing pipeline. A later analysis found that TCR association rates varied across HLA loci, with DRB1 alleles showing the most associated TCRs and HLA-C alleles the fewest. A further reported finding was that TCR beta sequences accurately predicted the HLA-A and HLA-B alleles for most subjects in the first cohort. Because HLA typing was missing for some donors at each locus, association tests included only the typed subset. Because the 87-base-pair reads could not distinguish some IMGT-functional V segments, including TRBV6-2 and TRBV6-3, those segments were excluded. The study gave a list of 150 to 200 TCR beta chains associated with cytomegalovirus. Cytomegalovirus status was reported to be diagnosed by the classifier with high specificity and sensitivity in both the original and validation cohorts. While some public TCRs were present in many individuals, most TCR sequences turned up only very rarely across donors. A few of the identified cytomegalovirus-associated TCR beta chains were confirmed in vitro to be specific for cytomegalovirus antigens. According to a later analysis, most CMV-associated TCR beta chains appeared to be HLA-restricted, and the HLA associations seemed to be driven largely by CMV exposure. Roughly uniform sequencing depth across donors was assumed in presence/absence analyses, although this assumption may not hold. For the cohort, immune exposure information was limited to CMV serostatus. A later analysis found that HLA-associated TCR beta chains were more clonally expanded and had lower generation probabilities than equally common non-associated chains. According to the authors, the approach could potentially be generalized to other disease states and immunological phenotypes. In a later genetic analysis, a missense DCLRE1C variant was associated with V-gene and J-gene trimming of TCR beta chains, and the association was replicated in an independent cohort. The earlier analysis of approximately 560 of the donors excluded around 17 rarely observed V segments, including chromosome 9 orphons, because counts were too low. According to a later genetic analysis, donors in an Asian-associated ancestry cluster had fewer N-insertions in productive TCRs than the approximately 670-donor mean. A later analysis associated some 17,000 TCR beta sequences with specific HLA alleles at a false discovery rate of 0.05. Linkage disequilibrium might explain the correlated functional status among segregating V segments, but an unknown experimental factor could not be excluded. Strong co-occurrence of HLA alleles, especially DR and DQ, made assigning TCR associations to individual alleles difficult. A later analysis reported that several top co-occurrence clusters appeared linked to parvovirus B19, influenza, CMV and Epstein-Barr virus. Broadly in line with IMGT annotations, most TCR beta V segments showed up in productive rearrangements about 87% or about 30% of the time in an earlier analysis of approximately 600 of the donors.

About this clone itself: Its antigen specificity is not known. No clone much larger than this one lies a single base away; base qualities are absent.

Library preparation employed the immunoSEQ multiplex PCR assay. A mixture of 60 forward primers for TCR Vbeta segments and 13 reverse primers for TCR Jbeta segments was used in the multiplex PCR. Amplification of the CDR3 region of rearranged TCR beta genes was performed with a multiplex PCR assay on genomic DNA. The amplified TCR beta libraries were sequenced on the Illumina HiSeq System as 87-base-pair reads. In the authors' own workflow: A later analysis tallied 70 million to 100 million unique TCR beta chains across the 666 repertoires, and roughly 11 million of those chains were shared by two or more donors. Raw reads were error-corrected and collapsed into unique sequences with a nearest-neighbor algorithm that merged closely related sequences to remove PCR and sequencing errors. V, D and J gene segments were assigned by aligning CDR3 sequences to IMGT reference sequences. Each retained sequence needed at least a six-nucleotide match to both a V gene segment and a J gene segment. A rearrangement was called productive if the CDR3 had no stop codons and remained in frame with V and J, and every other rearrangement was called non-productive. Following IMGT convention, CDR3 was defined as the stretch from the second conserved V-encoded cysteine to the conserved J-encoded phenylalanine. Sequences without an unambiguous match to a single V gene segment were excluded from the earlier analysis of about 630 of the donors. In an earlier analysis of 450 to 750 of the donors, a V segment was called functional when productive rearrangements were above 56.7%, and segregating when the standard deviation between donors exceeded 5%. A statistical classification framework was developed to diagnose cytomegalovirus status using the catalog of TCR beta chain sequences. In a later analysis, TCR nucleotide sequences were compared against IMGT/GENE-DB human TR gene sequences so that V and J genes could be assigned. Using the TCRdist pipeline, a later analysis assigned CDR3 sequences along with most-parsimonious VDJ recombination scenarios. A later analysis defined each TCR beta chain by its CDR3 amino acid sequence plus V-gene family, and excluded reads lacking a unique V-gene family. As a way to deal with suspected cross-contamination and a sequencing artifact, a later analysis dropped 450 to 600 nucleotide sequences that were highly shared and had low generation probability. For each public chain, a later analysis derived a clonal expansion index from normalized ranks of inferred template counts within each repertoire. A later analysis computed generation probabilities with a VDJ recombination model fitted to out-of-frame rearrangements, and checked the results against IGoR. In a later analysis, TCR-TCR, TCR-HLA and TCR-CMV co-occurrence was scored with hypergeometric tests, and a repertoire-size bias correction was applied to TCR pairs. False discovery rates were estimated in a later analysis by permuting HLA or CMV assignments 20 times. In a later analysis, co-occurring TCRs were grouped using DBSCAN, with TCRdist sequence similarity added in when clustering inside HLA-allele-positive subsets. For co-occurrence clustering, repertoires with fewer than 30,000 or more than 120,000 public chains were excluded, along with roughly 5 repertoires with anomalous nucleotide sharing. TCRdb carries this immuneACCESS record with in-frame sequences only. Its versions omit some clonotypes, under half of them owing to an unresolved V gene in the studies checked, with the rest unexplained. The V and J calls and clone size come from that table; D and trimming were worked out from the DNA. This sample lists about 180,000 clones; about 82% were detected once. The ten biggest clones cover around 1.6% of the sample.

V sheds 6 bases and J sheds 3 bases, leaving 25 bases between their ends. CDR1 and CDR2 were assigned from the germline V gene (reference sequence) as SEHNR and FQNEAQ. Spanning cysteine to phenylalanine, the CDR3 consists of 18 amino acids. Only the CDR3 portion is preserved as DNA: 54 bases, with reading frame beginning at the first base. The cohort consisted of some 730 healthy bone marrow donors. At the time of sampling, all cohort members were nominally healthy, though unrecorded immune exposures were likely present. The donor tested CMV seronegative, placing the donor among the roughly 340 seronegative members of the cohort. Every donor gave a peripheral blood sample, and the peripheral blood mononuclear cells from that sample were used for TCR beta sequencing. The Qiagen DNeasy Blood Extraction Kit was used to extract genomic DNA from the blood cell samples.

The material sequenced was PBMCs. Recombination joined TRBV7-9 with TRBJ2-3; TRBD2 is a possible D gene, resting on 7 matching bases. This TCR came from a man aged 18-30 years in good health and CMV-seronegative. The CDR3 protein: CASSSGFSRERGTDTQYF. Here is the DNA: TGTGCCAGCAGTTCAGGGTTTTCGCGGGAGAGGGGGACAGATACGCAGTATTTT.